The 10 T cell receptor beta chains in this list originate from one sample, sequenced in a study of cytomegalovirus exposure and HLA in healthy donors. The PCR used 60 Vbeta and 13 Jbeta primers. Measured with immunoSEQ multiplex PCR; TCRdb has only the in-frame clones, and not every one. In the table there are about 140,000 clones, around 85% of which are singletons. The sample was PBMCs. These receptor sequences come from a man in his forties in good health and CMV-seropositive.

The V and J genes are TRBV19 and TRBJ2-5; TRBD1 matches at 7 bases. Losses at the gene ends were 6 bases for V and 3 bases for J; bases not matched to a gene: 16. The CDR3 contains 17 residues. Germline CDR1 reads LNHDA; CDR2 reads SQIVND (reference sequence). The chain's CDR3 is CASRSPVTGAQKETQYF. The CDR3 bases are TGTGCCAGTAGATCCCCCGTAACAGGGGCACAGAAAGAGACCCAGTACTTC.

The chain joins TRBV5-4 to TRBJ2-3, with 10 bases fitting TRBD2. Germline CDR1 is SGHNT and CDR2 is YYREEE (reference sequence). Unmatched junction bases numbered 5, after V lost 1 base and J lost 3 bases. The CDR3 sequence is 16 residues long. The CDR3 region is CASSLLAGGITDTQYF. The CDR3 DNA reads TGTGCCAGCAGCTTGTTAGCGGGGGGTATTACAGATACGCAGTATTTT.

The rearrangement uses TRBV19 and TRBJ1-2; D unclear. The V end lost 7 bases, the J end lost 4 bases, and 22 bases lay between the germline ends. The CDR3 sequence is 16 residues long. Germline values: CDR1 LNHDA, CDR2 SQIVND (reference sequence). This CDR3 is CASTVSQRRASYGYTF. Written as DNA, the CDR3 is TGTGCCAGTACCGTATCCCAGAGGCGGGCGTCCTATGGCTACACCTTC.

The CDR3, as DNA: TGCGCCAGCAGCCCGGACAGTAACTCTGGAAACACCATATATTTT. This gives the protein CASSPDSNSGNTIYF. The chain has TRBV4-1 and TRBJ1-3; possibly TRBD1 for D (6 bases). Germline assignment: CDR1 MGHRA and CDR2 YSYEKL. With 4 bases removed from V and 0 bases from J, the gap between germline ends came to 10 bases. The CDR3 sequence is 15 residues long.

The chain uses TRBV10-3 and TRBJ1-3; perhaps TRBD1 as D (5 bases). The germline CDR1 and CDR2 sequences are ENHRY and SYGVKD. Deletions cut 10 bases from V and 2 bases from J, with 12 bases between. CDR3 length: 13 amino acids. The CDR3 nucleotides are TGTGCCACCACGGGGACTGCTGGAAACACCATATATTTT. The encoded protein is CATTGTAGNTIYF.

This clone came up once. The chain uses TRBV27 and TRBJ2-6; D unresolved. Looked up from germline, CDR1 is MNHEY and CDR2 is SMNVEV (reference sequence). This CDR3 comprises 15 residues. V was clipped by 4 bases and J by 1 base, with 8 bases between them. The CDR3 here is CASSSDGSGANVLTF. The CDR3 DNA sequence: TGTGCCAGCAGTTCCGACGGGTCTGGGGCCAACGTCCTGACTTTC.

The J gene is TRBJ1-2, the V gene TRBV7-3; possibly TRBD1 for D (6 bases). The CDR3 is 15 residues long. The germline gives CDR1 SGHTA, CDR2 FQGTGA. V gave up 5 bases and J gave up 5 bases, with 18 bases separating them. The CDR3 here is CASSRGDTPPYGYTF. CDR3 nucleotides: TGTGCCAGCAGCCGTGGGGACACACCTCCTTATGGCTACACCTTC.

Remarks on this clone: The junction and the germline gene differ at one end; a read error may be behind it. The CDR3 nucleotides read TGTGCCAGCTCACCCGGGACTAGCAAAGATACGCAGTATTTT. This sequence encodes CASSPGTSKDTQYF. The chain is built from TRBV18 and TRBJ2-3; 9 nucleotides line up with TRBD2. The CDR3 contains 14 residues. Germline-derived CDR1 and CDR2 are KGHSH and LQKENI.

The CDR3, as DNA: TGTGCCAGCAGGCCTAGCTCCTACGAGCAGTACTTC. Protein sequence: CASRPSSYEQYF. This rearrangement joins TRBV27 to TRBJ2-7; D not certain. V was pared by 6 bases and J by 0 bases, with 6 bases between. The CDR3 is 12 residues long. Germline-derived CDR1 and CDR2 are MNHEY and SMNVEV (reference sequence).

J is TRBJ1-5 and V is TRBV30; maybe TRBD1 (5 bases). The V end was cut by 5 bases, the J end by 2 bases, with 13 bases between. There are 14 residues in the CDR3. Per germline, CDR1 GTSNPN and CDR2 SVGIG (reference sequence). The CDR3 sequence: CAWDPGGGNQPQHF. The CDR3 DNA follows: TGTGCCTGGGACCCTGGAGGGGGCAATCAGCCCCAGCATTTT.